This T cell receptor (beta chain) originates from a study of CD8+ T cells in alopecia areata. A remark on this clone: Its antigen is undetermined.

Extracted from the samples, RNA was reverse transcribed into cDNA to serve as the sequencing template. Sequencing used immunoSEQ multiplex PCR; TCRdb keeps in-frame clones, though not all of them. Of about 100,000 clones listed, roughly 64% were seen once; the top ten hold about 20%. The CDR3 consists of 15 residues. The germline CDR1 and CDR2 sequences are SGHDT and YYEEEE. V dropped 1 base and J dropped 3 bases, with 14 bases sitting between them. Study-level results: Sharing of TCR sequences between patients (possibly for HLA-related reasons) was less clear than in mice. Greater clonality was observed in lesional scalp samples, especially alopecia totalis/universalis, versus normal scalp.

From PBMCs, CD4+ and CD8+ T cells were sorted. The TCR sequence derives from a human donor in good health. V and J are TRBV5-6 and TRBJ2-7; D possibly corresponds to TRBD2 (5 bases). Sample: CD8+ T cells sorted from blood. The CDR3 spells CASSLSGGPFYEQYF. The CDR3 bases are TGTGCCAGCAGCTTGTCCGGAGGACCCTTCTACGAGCAGTACTTC.